This T cell receptor (beta chain) was sequenced in a study of T cell repertoires in cytomegalovirus infection. Overall study context: CMV infection plus the matching HLA type was flagged by public TCR beta signatures.

Germline CDR1 is LNHDA and CDR2 is SQIVND (reference sequence). V lost 3 bases and J 0 bases, leaving 15 bases between the germline ends. The CDR3 has 16 amino acids. TCRdb ran MiXCR on the reads and lists one entry per CDR3 protein. The table includes 55,000 to 85,000 distinct CDR3 sequences, more than 3% detected once. This clonotype has a count of ten or more. Its specificity is unknown. Broader study findings: Cumulated frequencies of public TCR beta families served to identify carriers of CMV plus the relevant HLA. What dominated the ex vivo response were HLA-C-restricted CMV-specific TCR beta clonotypes.

The specimen sequenced was PBMCs. The clonotype was recovered from a human donor in good health (CMV status not recorded). Some clones in this sample may be carry-over from other donors' samples. The chain recombines TRBV19 with TRBJ2-7, with D maybe TRBD2 (6 bases). In nucleotides, the CDR3 is TGTGCCAGTAGTATTTCCTCCGGGACTCCCTCCTACGAGCAGTACTTC. This sequence encodes CASSISSGTPSYEQYF.